This entry lists 26 T cell receptor beta chains sequenced from one sample in a study of technical replicates of blood from a few donors. Libraries were prepared by immunoSEQ multiplex PCR; TCRdb keeps only in-frame clonotypes and omits some of them. The table shows roughly 79,000 clones, with 91% occurring only once. Sequenced material: T cells isolated from PBMCs. The receptors were sampled from a human donor in good health. Some clones in this sample may be carry-over from other donors' samples.

The chain has TRBV27 and TRBJ1-1; a weak D match, TRBD1 (5 bases). Germline V CDR1 and CDR2: MNHEY, SMNVEV (reference sequence). This CDR3 is built from 14 residues. V was pared by 5 bases and J by 0 bases, with 10 bases between. CDR3 region: CASSNRRMNTEAFF. The DNA for the CDR3 is TGTGCCAGCAGTAACAGGAGAATGAACACTGAAGCTTTCTTT.

J is TRBJ1-1 and V is TRBV15; no firm D call. Germline-derived CDR1 and CDR2 are LNHNV and YYDKDF (reference sequence). Deletions cut 2 bases from V and 1 base from J, with 2 bases between. The CDR3 contains 12 residues. DNA for the CDR3: TGTGCCACCAGCAGACAGAACACTGAAGCTTTCTTT. It codes for CATSRQNTEAFF.

The V and J genes are TRBV2 and TRBJ2-7, with D unclear. The CDR3 is made up of 11 amino acids. V lost 7 bases to trimming and J lost 3 bases, with 7 bases between them. The germline gives CDR1 SNHLY, CDR2 FYNNEI. DNA for the CDR3: TGTGCCAGCAAGTCCTACTACGAGCAGTACTTC. Translation gives CASKSYYEQYF. The full variable domain, with the rest looked up from reference TRBV2 and TRBJ2-7, is EPEVTQTPSHQVTQMGQEVILRCVPISNHLYFYWYRQILGQKVEFLVSFYNNEISEKSEIFDDQFSVERPDGSNFTLKIRSTKLEDSAMYFCASKSYYEQYFGPGTRLTVT.

V usage is TRBV6-5 and J usage is TRBJ2-5, with D perhaps matching TRBD2 (5 bases). Matching the DNA end better, TRBJ2-7 makes the J call doubtful. The CDR3 consists of 15 residues. Per the germline V gene, CDR1 is MNHEY and CDR2 is SVGAGI. In nucleotides, the CDR3 is TGTGCCAGCACCTCGGGGTTAGGCATTTTGTCCGAGCAGTACTTC. This gives the protein CASTSGLGILSEQYF.

The chain has TRBV7-2 and TRBJ2-5; TRBD2 matches 14 bases. V shed 8 bases and J 5 bases; nucleotides not matched to a gene: 7. The CDR3 is 15 amino acids. The germline V gene encodes CDR1 SGHTA and CDR2 FQGNSA. The CDR3 sequence is CASVPGLAGVETQYF. CDR3 bases: TGTGCCAGCGTCCCGGGACTAGCGGGGGTTGAGACCCAGTACTTC.

This clone was detected a few times. The chain uses TRBV5-4 and TRBJ1-1, with a weak D call TRBD1 (5 bases). Germline assignment: CDR1 SGHNT and CDR2 YYREEE (reference sequence). CDR3 length: 13 residues. Trimming left V 7 bases short and J 1 base short, with 11 bases between. In DNA, the CDR3 is TGTGCCAGCCAGATGCAGGGGAACACTGAAGCTTTCTTT. As protein: CASQMQGNTEAFF.

J is TRBJ1-4 and V is TRBV14; tentatively, D is TRBD1 (6 bases). Per the germline V gene, CDR1 is SGHDN and CDR2 is FVKESK. This CDR3 spans 17 amino acids. Trimming removed 1 base from V and 7 bases from J, with 19 bases in between. CDR3 sequence (DNA): TGTGCCAGCAGCCAAGCCGCCCAACACGGGGGGCTTGAAAAACTGTTTTTT. Translating gives CASSQAAQHGGLEKLFF.

This chain connects TRBV27 to TRBJ1-1; D uncertain. The CDR3 sequence is 13 residues long. The germline V gene encodes CDR1 MNHEY and CDR2 SMNVEV (reference sequence). V gave up 2 bases and J gave up 5 bases, with 9 bases separating them. The CDR3 is CASSLGTGTEAFF. The DNA of the CDR3 is TGTGCCAGCAGTTTAGGAACGGGGACTGAAGCTTTCTTT.

The chain employs TRBV4-1 and TRBJ1-6, with a tentative D call TRBD1 (5 bases). The CDR3 loop spans 14 amino acids. V lost 3 bases and J lost 5, with 8 bases in between. Germline lookup yields CDR1 MGHRA and CDR2 YSYEKL. The CDR3 sequence is CASSHAGDNSPLHF. CDR3 sequence (DNA): TGCGCCAGCAGCCATGCGGGGGATAATTCACCCCTCCACTTT.

The V gene is TRBV5-4, the J gene TRBJ2-3; D is uncertain. V was trimmed by 4 bases and J by 6 bases, leaving 18 bases between them. CDR1 is SGHNT, CDR2 YYREEE, per germline (reference sequence). This CDR3 comprises 15 residues. The CDR3 bases are TGTGCCAGCAGCGACCCACGAGAGGTGAAGGATACGCAGTATTTT. Translating gives CASSDPREVKDTQYF.

The chain employs TRBV6-5 and TRBJ2-2; no reliable D call. V lost 4 bases to trimming and J lost 7 bases, with 4 bases between them. Per the germline V gene, CDR1 is MNHEY and CDR2 is SVGAGI. CDR3 length: 11 amino acids. The CDR3 here is CASSSSGELFF. In nucleotides, the CDR3 is TGTGCCAGCAGTTCTAGCGGGGAGCTGTTTTTT.

This chain links TRBV6-1 with TRBJ1-2, with a tentative D call TRBD1 (5 bases). V was trimmed by 2 bases and J by 4 bases, leaving 14 bases between them. Germline V gene lookup returns CDR1 MNHNS and CDR2 SASEGT. CDR3 length: 15 amino acids. CDR3 DNA sequence: TGTGCCAGCAGTGAATCCCTCGGGGGTCCCTATGGCTACACCTTC. This sequence encodes CASSESLGGPYGYTF.

This chain uses TRBV5-4 with TRBJ2-1; perhaps TRBD2 as D (6 bases). CDR3 length: 14 amino acids. The V gene lost 4 bases and the J gene lost 5 bases, with 13 bases spanning the gap. Germline CDR1 reads SGHNT; CDR2 reads YYREEE (reference sequence). The CDR3 is CASSPRDFNNEQFF. The DNA of the CDR3 is TGTGCCAGCAGCCCTCGGGACTTTAACAATGAGCAGTTCTTC. Full variable domain (rest looked up from reference TRBV5-4 and TRBJ2-1): ETGVTQSPTHLIKTRGQQVTLRCSSQSGHNTVSWYQQALGQGPQFIFQYYREEENGRGNFPPRFSGLQFPNYSSELNVNALELDDSALYLCASSPRDFNNEQFFGPGTRLTVL.

The rearrangement uses TRBV18 and TRBJ2-1; TRBD2 matches 8 bases. This CDR3 comprises 14 residues. V lost 4 bases and J lost 12; bases outside the gene matches: 11. Germline V gene lookup returns CDR1 KGHSH and CDR2 LQKENI. The CDR3 loop is CASSLGLADIGQFF. The CDR3 DNA reads as TGTGCCAGCTCACTCGGACTAGCCGACATAGGGCAGTTCTTC.

Here the CDR3 DNA reads TGCGCCAGCAGCTTGGATGGTCGGACAGGGGGCGCATGGGACACTGAAGCTTTCTTT. It encodes CASSLDGRTGGAWDTEAFF. The V call is TRBV5-1, the J call TRBJ1-1; 11 bases align to TRBD1. This CDR3 comprises 19 residues. Unmatched junction bases numbered 13, after V lost 0 bases and J lost 3 bases. Germline CDR1 reads SGHRS; CDR2 reads YFSETQ. Full variable domain (outside the CDR3, taken from reference TRBV5-1 and TRBJ1-1): KAGVTQTPRYLIKTRGQQVTLSCSPISGHRSVSWYQQTPGQGLQFLFEYFSETQRNKGNFPGRFSGRQFSNSRSEMNVSTLELGDSALYLCASSLDGRTGGAWDTEAFFGQGTRLTVV.

The chain employs TRBV27 and TRBJ1-1, with D perhaps TRBD1 (5 bases). The CDR3 spans 17 residues. V lost 3 bases and J 2 bases, leaving 19 bases between the germline ends. The germline V gene encodes CDR1 MNHEY and CDR2 SMNVEV (reference sequence). The CDR3 loop reads CASSLRGWGWENTEAFF. The CDR3, as DNA: TGTGCCAGCAGTTTGAGAGGATGGGGCTGGGAAAACACTGAAGCTTTCTTT.

The chain recombines TRBV10-1 with TRBJ1-1, with TRBD1 matching over 8 bases. V lost 5 bases, J lost 6 bases, and 8 bases stayed unmatched. The CDR3 totals 14 residues. Germline V lookup: CDR1 WNHNN, CDR2 SYGVQD (reference sequence). The CDR3 protein is CASSPIQGAAEAFF. As DNA, the CDR3 is TGCGCCAGCAGTCCCATCCAGGGGGCTGCTGAAGCTTTCTTT.

The chain employs TRBV7-6 and TRBJ2-2, with 13 bases aligning to TRBD2. The junction had 15 bases not matched to a gene; V was cut back by 3 bases and J by 5 bases. The CDR3 covers 20 residues. Germline assignment: CDR1 SGHVS and CDR2 FNYEAQ. CDR3 protein: CASSFSKYRRTSGSTGELFF. CDR3 sequence (DNA): TGTGCCAGCAGCTTCTCGAAATACCGGAGGACTAGCGGGAGTACCGGGGAGCTGTTTTTT.

The J gene is TRBJ2-5, the V gene TRBV4-2; 15 positions agree with TRBD2. CDR1 and CDR2 (germline): LGHNA, YNFKEQ. The J segment lost 2 bases and the V segment lost 4 bases, leaving 11 bases of the junction unmatched. The CDR3 length is 19 residues. CDR3 in DNA: TGTGCCAGCAGCCCCGAGGGAGGACTAGCGGGAGGGTGGCAAGAGACCCAGTACTTC. The encoded protein is CASSPEGGLAGGWQETQYF.

This clone appeared a few times. The rearrangement uses TRBV2 and TRBJ1-5, with a weak D call TRBD1 (6 bases). Germline V CDR1 and CDR2: SNHLY, FYNNEI. Trimming stripped 1 base from V and 9 bases from J, with 16 bases between. The CDR3 runs 15 residues. This chain's CDR3 is CASSEGGRGGGPQHF. In DNA, the CDR3 is TGTGCCAGCAGTGAAGGGGGGCGCGGTGGGGGGCCCCAGCATTTT.

The gene calls are TRBV29-1 and TRBJ2-1, with 9 bases fitting TRBD2. Germline assignment: CDR1 SQVTM and CDR2 ANQGSEA. The length of the CDR3 is 13 residues. The V segment lost 7 bases and the J segment 9 bases; nucleotides outside the gene matches: 10. The chain's CDR3 is CSGVGGGVGEQFF. The CDR3 coding sequence is TGCAGCGGGGTCGGCGGGGGGGTGGGTGAGCAGTTCTTC.

The CDR3 protein is CSVRRTDTQYF. CDR3 DNA: TGCAGTGTGCGGAGAACAGATACGCAGTATTTT. V usage is TRBV20-1 and J usage is TRBJ2-3; D uncertain. Per germline, CDR1 DFQATT and CDR2 SNEGSKA (reference sequence). The CDR3 contains 11 residues. V lost 7 bases and J lost 3, with 8 bases in between.

The genes are TRBV10-3 and TRBJ2-7; D may be TRBD2 (5 bases). Germline V lookup: CDR1 ENHRY, CDR2 SYGVKD. Trimming left V 0 bases short and J 0 bases short, with 30 bases between. The CDR3 consists of 22 residues. CDR3 sequence (DNA): TGTGCCATCAGTGAGTCGACTCGGGAAAAGTGGGCAAGGATGCTACCCTCCTACGAGCAGTACTTC. Its translation: CAISESTREKWARMLPSYEQYF.

V gene TRBV28 combines with J gene TRBJ1-6, with TRBD1 matching 8 bases. CDR1 and CDR2 from the germline V gene are MDHEN and SYDVKM. Trimming took 8 bases from V and 9 from J; bases not matched to a gene: 3. The CDR3 is 12 residues long. In DNA form, the CDR3 reads TGTGCCAGCGGACAGGGCAGTTCACCCCTCCACTTT. Its translation is CASGQGSSPLHF.

CDR3 bases: TGTGCCAGCAGCCTTCAAGAGACCCAGTACTTC. Protein sequence: CASSLQETQYF. This chain joins TRBV7-2 and TRBJ2-5; D uncertain. Trimming pared 5 bases from V and 2 bases from J, leaving 3 bases between. The CDR3 has 11 amino acids. Looked up from germline, CDR1 is SGHTA and CDR2 is FQGNSA. The full variable domain, its missing parts supplied by reference TRBV7-2 and TRBJ2-5, is GAGVSQSPSNKVTEKGKDVELRCDPISGHTALYWYRQSLGQGLEFLIYFQGNSAPDKSGLPSDRFSAERTGGSVSTLTIQRTQQEDSAVYLCASSLQETQYFGPGTRLLVL.

The gene calls are TRBV11-1 and TRBJ2-1, with D maybe TRBD1 (6 bases). Trimming pared 8 bases from V and 4 bases from J, leaving 9 bases between. This CDR3 contains 12 residues. Germline values: CDR1 SGHAT, CDR2 FQDESV (reference sequence). This CDR3 is CASGGHYNEQFF. CDR3 bases: TGTGCCAGCGGGGGACATTACAATGAGCAGTTCTTC.